The source of this T cell receptor (beta chain) is a study of T cells in Graves' hyperthyroidism and ophthalmopathy. Findings and limits, study-wide: Expanded thyroid clonotypes (above 0.001) were mostly also found in blood.

Uncontrolled infection, other autoimmune disease, pregnancy or lactation led to exclusion. Each 10 ml fresh peripheral blood draw supplied the PBMCs. This clonotype showed up many times. What it recognizes is unknown. V shed 8 bases and J shed 0 bases, with 17 bases lying between them. Germline CDR1 and CDR2: ENHRY and SYGVKD. The CDR3 is made up of 15 amino acids. It was RNA transcripts that yielded the amplified TCR beta CDR3 regions. HTBI primers drove first-round RT-PCR of the TCR CDR3. TCRdb processed the multiplex PCR reads anew with MiXCR; each CDR3 protein has one entry. The data show around 350,000 distinct CDR3 sequences, about 18% seen once.

The chain uses TRBV10-3 and TRBJ2-7; D uncertain. The sequencing input was blood. The source is a woman under 30 with Graves' hyperthyroidism. In nucleotides, the CDR3 is TGTGCCATCTTTCTTGCGCCTTGGAGCTCCTACGAGCAGTACTTC. Its protein product is CAIFLAPWSSYEQYF.